This TCR beta chain is from a study of blood T cell repertoires in COVID-19. The overall study: T cells, B-cell-depleted T cells, or PBMCs provided the cDNA or gDNA that served as material.

Germline lookup yields CDR1 SGHTA and CDR2 FQGNSA. The ends were cut back, 1 base at V and 5 bases at J, with 8 bases in the middle. The CDR3 has 13 residues. Cohort assignment relied on participant-reported clinical history. Study processing details: Using reference gene primer amplification, nucleated cell counts were estimated. Here immunoSEQ multiplex PCR was the method, and the copy in TCRdb shows in-frame clones only, minus some. V and J calls plus clone size are reproduced from that table; the DNA served to infer D and trimming. The sample carries approximately 210,000 clones, more than 75% recorded once.

The sequencing sample was made of PBMCs or T cells enriched from blood (not recorded which). This receptor was identified in a woman between 45 and 60 years old with acute COVID-19. V usage is TRBV7-2 and J usage is TRBJ1-2; D possibly corresponds to TRBD1 (5 bases). The CDR3 coding sequence is TGTGCCAGCAGCTTAGGACAGACGTATGGCTACACCTTC. This gives the protein CASSLGQTYGYTF.